These 31 T cell receptor beta chains originate from one sample sequenced in a study of T cell changes during pregnancy in multiple sclerosis. Produced via immunoSEQ multiplex PCR; TCRdb's table is partial and in-frame only. The data hold tens of thousands of clones, with just over 90% observed a single time. Source: peripheral blood, taken before pregnancy. The origin of the receptors is a female donor with multiple sclerosis, enrolled in a pregnancy study.

The genes are TRBV28 and TRBJ1-4; D unclear. The length of the CDR3 is 15 residues. The germline CDR1 and CDR2 sequences are MDHEN and SYDVKM. The ends were cut back, 3 bases at V and 4 bases at J, with 12 bases in the middle. The CDR3 DNA follows: TGTGCCAGCAGTTTCAGTTCCGTTGGTAATGAAAAACTGTTTTTT. Protein sequence: CASSFSSVGNEKLFF. The full variable domain, completed using reference TRBV28 and TRBJ1-4, is DVKVTQSSRYLVKRTGEKVFLECVQDMDHENMFWYRQDPGLGLRLIYFSYDVKMKEKGDIPEGYSVSREKKERFSLILESASTNQTSMYLCASSFSSVGNEKLFFGSGTQLSVL.

J is TRBJ1-5 and V is TRBV27; D is uncertain. The CDR3 runs 14 residues. Germline CDR1 MNHEY, CDR2 SMNVEV (reference sequence). Trimming pared 2 bases from V and 4 bases from J, leaving 9 bases between. CDR3 in DNA: TGTGCCAGCAGTTTAGGGCGCACAAATCAGCCCCAGCATTTT. Amino acids: CASSLGRTNQPQHF.

The rearrangement joins TRBV6-6 to TRBJ2-5, with 8 bases fitting TRBD2. There are 15 residues in the CDR3. V was pared by 4 bases and J by 1 base, with 5 bases of the junction left unmatched. Germline V gives CDR1 MNHNY, CDR2 SVGAGI (reference sequence). The CDR3 DNA is TGTGCCAGCAGTTCACCGGGAGGGATCCAAGAGACCCAGTACTTC. This gives the protein CASSSPGGIQETQYF.

The chain combines TRBV9 with TRBJ1-3, with D unresolved. Germline loops: CDR1 SGDLS, CDR2 YYNGEE. The CDR3 length is 18 residues. V lost 3 bases and J lost 2, with 21 bases in between. Here the CDR3 reads CASSGRPRGSRTGNTIYF. For the CDR3, the DNA is TGTGCCAGCAGCGGACGTCCGCGGGGTAGTAGGACTGGAAACACCATATATTTT.

This chain connects TRBV19 to TRBJ2-7; 15 bases are shared with TRBD2. Looked up from germline, CDR1 is LNHDA and CDR2 is SQIVND (reference sequence). The CDR3 totals 17 residues. Trimming removed 3 bases from V and 3 bases from J; junction bases left unmatched: 6. The CDR3 loop reads CASSIGLAGGQIYEQYF. CDR3 sequence (DNA): TGTGCCAGTAGTATCGGACTAGCGGGAGGGCAAATCTACGAGCAGTACTTC.

The rearrangement links TRBV27 to TRBJ2-1; TRBD2 is a possible D gene (6 bases). From germline, CDR1 is MNHEY and CDR2 SMNVEV (reference sequence). V gave up 5 bases and J gave up 2 bases, with 19 bases separating them. The CDR3 has 17 amino acids. The CDR3 loop is CASSAYTRPSAYNEQFF. CDR3 bases: TGTGCCAGCAGTGCATACACCCGCCCTAGCGCCTACAATGAGCAGTTCTTC.

The chain carries TRBV6-5 and TRBJ2-5; a possible D gene is TRBD2 (6 bases). The V gene's germline CDR1 is MNHEY and CDR2 SVGAGI. V was pared by 6 bases and J by 5 bases, with 19 bases between. The CDR3 contains 15 residues. The CDR3 protein is CASRPSGGRLETQYF. CDR3 nucleotides: TGTGCCAGCAGACCGTCTGGGGGGAGGTTGGAGACCCAGTACTTC.

V gene TRBV14 combines with J gene TRBJ1-1; TRBD1 agrees at 8 bases. The trim removed 0 bases at V and 6 bases at J, leaving 9 bases unmatched. CDR1 and CDR2 from the germline V gene are SGHDN and FVKESK. The CDR3 has 16 amino acids. The CDR3 coding sequence is TGTGCCAGCAGCCAAGACAGGGGGCGTCTTGGGGCTGAAGCTTTCTTT. Translating it yields CASSQDRGRLGAEAFF.

The J gene is TRBJ2-7, the V gene TRBV6-5, with a tentative D call TRBD2 (5 bases). Trimming took 2 bases from V and 6 from J, leaving 8 bases between them. CDR1 and CDR2 (germline): MNHEY, SVGAGI. This CDR3 has 12 residues. The CDR3 loop is CASSYPGGEQYF. The CDR3 nucleotides read TGTGCCAGCAGTTACCCAGGAGGCGAGCAGTACTTC.

This rearrangement joins TRBV7-8 to TRBJ2-7; 9 bases align to TRBD1. The CDR3 extends over 14 amino acids. Germline CDR1 is SGHVS and CDR2 is FQNEAQ. V lost 6 bases to trimming and J lost 3 bases; unmatched junction nucleotides: 6. CDR3 coding DNA: TGTGCCAGCAGTCGTGGGACAGGGAGCTACGAGCAGTACTTC. It translates to CASSRGTGSYEQYF.

The J gene is TRBJ2-7, the V gene TRBV2; 8 positions match TRBD1. Germline V gene sequence: CDR1 SNHLY, CDR2 FYNNEI. J was trimmed by 5 bases and V by 3 bases; bases with no gene match: 6. This CDR3 contains 14 residues. Written as DNA, the CDR3 is TGTGCCAGCAGTGACCAGGGGGCCCCCAACGAGCAGTACTTC. Its translation: CASSDQGAPNEQYF.

V and J are TRBV19 and TRBJ2-6; possibly TRBD2 for D (7 bases). V was cut by 3 bases and J by 0 bases, with 21 bases left in between. The V gene's germline CDR1 is LNHDA and CDR2 SQIVND (reference sequence). This CDR3 spans 20 amino acids. The CDR3 DNA sequence: TGTGCCAGTAGTATTCTCTGGGGGGGACATCGGAGCTCTGGGGCCAACGTCCTGACTTTC. It codes for CASSILWGGHRSSGANVLTF.

The chain employs TRBV28 and TRBJ2-7; 8 nucleotides match TRBD1. The CDR3 is made up of 14 amino acids. Germline CDR1 is MDHEN and CDR2 is SYDVKM. The V segment lost 5 bases and the J segment 2 bases; nucleotides outside the gene matches: 5. The CDR3 bases are TGTGCCAGCAGTGCAACAGGGGGGACCTACGAGCAGTACTTC. This translates into CASSATGGTYEQYF.

The chain carries TRBV19 and TRBJ1-5, with D hard to call. The CDR3 totals 14 residues. Germline V gene data show CDR1 as LNHDA and CDR2 as SQIVND (reference sequence). The V end lost 5 bases, the J end lost 3 bases, and 11 bases lay between the germline ends. The CDR3 DNA reads TGTGCCAGTAGTTTGTCCCGGTACAATCAGCCCCAGCATTTT. Its translation is CASSLSRYNQPQHF.

With respect to this clone: Other DNA sequences within the sample encode an identical CDR3. The chain links TRBV18 to TRBJ1-1; D is possibly TRBD1 (5 bases). Germline V gene lookup returns CDR1 KGHSH and CDR2 LQKENI. The CDR3 covers 13 residues. The V end lost 3 bases, the J end lost 2 bases, and 7 bases lay between the germline ends. CDR3 bases: TGTGCCAGCTCACCTACAGGAAACACTGAAGCTTTCTTT. Encoded protein: CASSPTGNTEAFF.

V gene TRBV5-4 combines with J gene TRBJ2-1; 9 bases align to TRBD1. This CDR3 contains 16 residues. CDR1 is SGHNT, CDR2 YYREEE, per germline (reference sequence). Trimming at V came to 5 bases and at J to 6 bases, leaving 12 bases not matched to a gene. The chain's CDR3 is CASRGQGTGVVNEQFF. CDR3 DNA: TGTGCCAGCAGAGGACAGGGGACGGGGGTGGTCAATGAGCAGTTCTTC.

The table lists this clone with a count of one. J is TRBJ2-7 and V is TRBV27; the D is unclear. There are 14 residues in the CDR3. V was trimmed by 5 bases and J by 2 bases, leaving 13 bases between them. Germline loops: CDR1 MNHEY, CDR2 SMNVEV (reference sequence). The CDR3 nucleotides are TGTGCCAGCAGTCCCCCCAACCCTACCTACGAGCAGTACTTC. This codes for CASSPPNPTYEQYF.

The chain recombines TRBV27 with TRBJ1-2, with D unclear. V was pared by 5 bases and J by 5 bases, with 15 bases between. CDR3 length: 14 amino acids. Germline V gene lookup returns CDR1 MNHEY and CDR2 SMNVEV (reference sequence). CDR3 coding DNA: TGTGCCAGCAGTACAGTCACGGCCCCATATGGCTACACCTTC. Its protein product is CASSTVTAPYGYTF.

The rearrangement links TRBV28 to TRBJ2-1, with 13 nucleotides matching TRBD2. The germline CDR1 and CDR2 sequences are MDHEN and SYDVKM. V trimming: 6 bases; J trimming: 2 bases; junction bases outside the gene matches: 4. This CDR3 is built from 16 residues. DNA of the CDR3: TGTGCCAGCAGGCCGGGACTAGCGGGACCCTACAATGAGCAGTTCTTC. Its translation is CASRPGLAGPYNEQFF.

This chain links TRBV6-1 with TRBJ2-4; TRBD1 is a possible D gene (6 bases). The CDR3 is made up of 14 amino acids. V was shortened by 4 bases and J by 8 bases, with 15 bases between the two germline ends. In germline, CDR1 is MNHNS, CDR2 SASEGT. This CDR3 reads CASSASSGVDIQYF. The CDR3 nucleotides read TGTGCCAGCAGTGCCTCATCAGGGGTAGACATTCAGTACTTC.

This chain connects TRBV6-6 to TRBJ2-7; no clear D gene. V was clipped by 5 bases and J by 3 bases, with 5 bases between them. CDR1 is MNHNY and CDR2 is SVGAGI in the germline V gene (reference sequence). There are 11 residues in the CDR3. The DNA of the CDR3 is TGTGCCAGCAGTCTTCTCTACGAGCAGTACTTC. Translating it yields CASSLLYEQYF.

The rearrangement uses TRBV16 and TRBJ1-2, with 9 bases that match TRBD1. The length of the CDR3 is 14 residues. Germline V gives CDR1 KGHSY, CDR2 FQNENV. The junction had 11 bases not matched to a gene; V was cut back by 5 bases and J by 10 bases. Written as DNA, the CDR3 is TGTGCCAGCAGCGATCCGTACAGGGGGCCTGCCTACACCTTC. Its translation is CASSDPYRGPAYTF.

The genes are TRBV18 and TRBJ1-5, with 9 bases aligning to TRBD1. Unmatched junction bases numbered 15, after V lost 4 bases and J lost 11 bases. This CDR3 comprises 16 residues. Germline values: CDR1 KGHSH, CDR2 LQKENI. This CDR3 is CASSQRDRAEGGAQHF. Here the CDR3 DNA reads TGTGCCAGCTCACAAAGGGACAGGGCCGAGGGAGGGGCCCAGCATTTT.

The J gene is TRBJ1-5, the V gene TRBV28, with D possibly being TRBD1 (5 bases). The germline CDR1 and CDR2 sequences are MDHEN and SYDVKM. V was shortened by 5 bases and J by 0 bases, with 11 bases between the two germline ends. This CDR3 is built from 15 residues. CDR3 DNA: TGTGCCAGCAGTCCTAGGGGATTTAGCAATCAGCCCCAGCATTTT. Translated, it gives CASSPRGFSNQPQHF.

The chain is built from TRBV7-2 and TRBJ2-5; D ambiguous. The CDR3 has 15 residues. Germline V gene data show CDR1 as SGHTA and CDR2 as FQGNSA. Trimming took 4 bases from V and 5 from J, leaving 17 bases between them. The CDR3 is CASSYVTQPWETQYF. DNA for the CDR3: TGTGCCAGCAGCTACGTGACTCAACCCTGGGAGACCCAGTACTTC.

The rearrangement uses TRBV27 and TRBJ2-1; TRBD2 matches 15 bases. The junction had 8 bases not matched to a gene; V was cut back by 4 bases and J by 7 bases. The CDR3 contains 17 residues. Germline CDR1 MNHEY, CDR2 SMNVEV (reference sequence). The CDR3 loop reads CASSWTSGRAKGNEQFF. CDR3 DNA sequence: TGTGCCAGCAGTTGGACTAGCGGGAGGGCCAAGGGGAATGAGCAGTTCTTC.

The V and J genes are TRBV28 and TRBJ1-3, with D hard to call. The length of the CDR3 is 14 residues. CDR1 and CDR2 from the germline V gene are MDHEN and SYDVKM. V was cut by 5 bases and J by 0 bases, with 8 bases left in between. CDR3 sequence (DNA): TGTGCCAGCAGTACAGCCTTCTCTGGAAACACCATATATTTT. It is translated as CASSTAFSGNTIYF.

The V and J genes are TRBV7-3 and TRBJ2-2, with TRBD2 matching 12 bases. Losses at the gene ends were 6 bases for V and 6 bases for J; bases not matched to a gene: 5. The CDR3 is made up of 15 amino acids. Germline CDR1 reads SGHTA; CDR2 reads FQGTGA. CDR3 bases: TGTGCCAGCAGGACTAGCGGGAGCAGCCCCGGGGAGCTGTTTTTT. Encoded protein: CASRTSGSSPGELFF.

V and J are TRBV18 and TRBJ2-7; 7 nucleotides match TRBD1. The CDR3 runs to 16 residues. Germline V gene data show CDR1 as KGHSH and CDR2 as LQKENI. V lost 3 bases and J lost 2; bases outside the gene matches: 10. In DNA form, the CDR3 reads TGTGCCAGCTCACCTACCTCCAGACAGGGCACCTACGAGCAGTACTTC. Translated: CASSPTSRQGTYEQYF.

V and J are TRBV27 and TRBJ1-5, with TRBD1 matching 8 bases. Germline V gives CDR1 MNHEY, CDR2 SMNVEV (reference sequence). The CDR3 has 14 amino acids. V gave up 3 bases and J gave up 7 bases; unmatched junction bases: 5. CDR3 in amino acids: CASSFDRGGQPQHF. The CDR3 DNA reads as TGTGCCAGCAGTTTCGACAGGGGAGGGCAGCCCCAGCATTTT.

V usage is TRBV9 and J usage is TRBJ2-7; D remains unclear. This CDR3 spans 15 amino acids. V was trimmed by 0 bases and J by 6 bases, leaving 16 bases between them. The germline gives CDR1 SGDLS, CDR2 YYNGEE. CDR3 sequence (DNA): TGTGCCAGCAGCGTAGCCTCCAGAGACGCAGGCGAGCAGTACTTC. The encoded protein is CASSVASRDAGEQYF. Looking up the rest from reference TRBV9 and TRBJ2-7 gives the full variable domain: DSGVTQTPKHLITATGQRVTLRCSPRSGDLSVYWYQQSLDQGLQFLIQYYNGEERAKGNILERFSAQQFPDLHSELNLSSLELGDSALYFCASSVASRDAGEQYFGPGTRLTVT.